This TCR beta chain was sequenced for a study of cytomegalovirus exposure and HLA in healthy donors. Findings and caveats of the study: As was reported, the classifier diagnosed cytomegalovirus status with high specificity and sensitivity.

This CDR3 contains 15 residues. Per the germline V gene, CDR1 is ENHRY and CDR2 is SYGVKD. V shed 7 bases and J shed 5 bases, with 21 bases lying between them. Amplification used 60 Vbeta primers and 13 Jbeta primers. Repertoires were generated with immunoSEQ multiplex PCR, while TCRdb's copy carries only in-frame clones and drops some. The table shows roughly 45,000 clones, with approximately 80% occurring only once. A remark on this clone: Its antigen is still unknown.

Sequencing was carried out using PBMCs. The genes are TRBV10-3 and TRBJ2-7; TRBD1 might be the D (6 bases). This receptor was obtained from a young man in good health and CMV-seronegative. The chain's CDR3 is CAIMGVEGVRNEQYF. The CDR3, as DNA: TGTGCCATCATGGGAGTAGAGGGGGTGAGGAACGAGCAGTACTTC.